This TCR beta chain comes out of a study of blood T cell repertoires in COVID-19. Authors' analysis steps: Cell counts per sample came from amplifying reference gene primers. Produced via immunoSEQ multiplex PCR; TCRdb's table is partial and in-frame only. For V, J and clone size, that table is used; D and trimming come from the DNA. The top ten hold roughly 4.2% of the sample, which has about 180,000 clones, about 91% seen once. CDR1 WNHNN and CDR2 SYGVQD come from the germline V gene (reference sequence). CDR3 length equals 15 residues. The V and J ends lost 2 bases and 1 base respectively, with 11 bases between them.

The sequenced sample consisted of peripheral blood. The gene calls are TRBV10-1 and TRBJ1-1; weak D call: TRBD1 (5 bases). This receptor was identified in a young woman with acute or convalescent COVID-19. The CDR3 sequence is CASSENQGPNTEAFF. CDR3 sequence (DNA): TGCGCCAGCAGTGAGAATCAGGGCCCGAACACTGAAGCTTTCTTT.